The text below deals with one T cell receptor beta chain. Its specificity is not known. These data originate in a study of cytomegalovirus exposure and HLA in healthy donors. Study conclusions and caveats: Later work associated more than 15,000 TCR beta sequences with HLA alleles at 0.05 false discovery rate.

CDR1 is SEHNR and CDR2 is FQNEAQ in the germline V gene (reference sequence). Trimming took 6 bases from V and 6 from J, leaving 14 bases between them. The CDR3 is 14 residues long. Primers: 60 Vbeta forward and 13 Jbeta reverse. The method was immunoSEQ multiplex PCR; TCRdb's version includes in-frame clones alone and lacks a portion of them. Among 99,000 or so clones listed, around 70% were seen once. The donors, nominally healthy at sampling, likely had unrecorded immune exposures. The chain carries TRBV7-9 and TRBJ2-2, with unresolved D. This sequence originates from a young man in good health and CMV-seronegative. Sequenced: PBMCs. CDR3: CASRPAVEAGELFF. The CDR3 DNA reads TGTGCCAGCAGGCCCGCGGTAGAGGCCGGGGAGCTGTTTTTT. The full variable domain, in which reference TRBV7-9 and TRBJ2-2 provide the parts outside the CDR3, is DTGVSQNPRHKITKRGQNVTFRCDPISEHNRLYWYRQTLGQGPEFLTYFQNEAQLEKSRLLSDRFSAERPKGSFSTLEIQRTEQGDSAMYLCASRPAVEAGELFFGEGSRLTVL.